The 10 T cell receptor beta chains listed next were all sequenced from one sample in a study of CD8 T cells in Susac syndrome. When the RNA was reverse transcribed, random hexamers were used with an input of about 0.5 to 1 ug. TCRdb ran MiXCR on the immunoSEQ multiplex PCR reads and lists one entry per CDR3 protein. The sample lists around 110,000 distinct CDR3 sequences, roughly 95% seen once, with around 0.4% in the top ten. Sequencing used CD8+ T cells from PBMCs. These receptor sequences come from a human donor with Susac syndrome.

The V and J genes are TRBV6-2 or TRBV6-3 and TRBJ1-1; TRBD1 aligns across 7 bases. CDR3 length: 15 residues. Germline CDR1 reads MNHEY; CDR2 reads SVGEGT. Trimming took 6 bases from V and 1 from J; bases not matched to a gene: 8. The CDR3 protein is CASRFTTGTNTEAFF. The DNA for the CDR3 is TGTGCCAGCAGATTTACGACAGGGACGAACACTGAAGCTTTCTTT.

This clonotype has just one count. This rearrangement joins TRBV20-1 to TRBJ2-3, with 7 bases matching TRBD1. Germline V CDR1 and CDR2: DFQATT, SNEGSKA (reference sequence). V gave up 0 bases and J gave up 4 bases; unmatched junction bases: 10. This CDR3 contains 16 residues. CDR3 sequence (DNA): TGCAGTGCTAGAGACCCCCTACAGGGGACAGCAGATACGCAGTATTTT. Translated: CSARDPLQGTADTQYF.

This clonotype came up a few times. The CDR3 spells CASSLGGGELFF. CDR3 bases: TGTGCCAGCAGTTTGGGGGGCGGGGAGCTGTTTTTT. The chain has TRBV6-5 and TRBJ2-2; possibly TRBD2 for D (6 bases). Trimming removed 4 bases at V and 7 bases at J, with 7 bases between. The CDR3 is 12 residues long. The V gene's germline CDR1 is MNHEY and CDR2 SVGAGI.

The chain couples TRBV20-1 to TRBJ2-7; D remains unclear. The CDR3 sequence is 12 residues long. V was pared by 3 bases and J by 3 bases, with 9 bases between. Per the germline V gene, CDR1 is DFQATT and CDR2 is SNEGSKA (reference sequence). The CDR3 nucleotides are TGCAGTGCTAGCACCAGGAACTACGAGCAGTACTTC. It specifies CSASTRNYEQYF.

This clonotype was seen just once. The V call is TRBV15, the J call TRBJ2-7, with D possibly matching TRBD1 (6 bases). Trimming removed 0 bases from V and 3 bases from J, with 12 bases in between. In germline, CDR1 is LNHNV, CDR2 YYDKDF (reference sequence). The CDR3 totals 15 residues. In DNA, the CDR3 is TGTGCCACCAGCAGAGAGGCCGGGACAAACTACGAGCAGTACTTC. Residues: CATSREAGTNYEQYF.

The chain has TRBV19 and TRBJ2-5; a weak D match, TRBD1 (5 bases). V lost 1 base and J 0 bases, leaving 12 bases between the germline ends. Germline V CDR1 and CDR2: LNHDA, SQIVND (reference sequence). This CDR3 has 16 amino acids. CDR3 protein: CASSIAHPTDQETQYF. Here the CDR3 DNA reads TGTGCCAGTAGTATAGCCCACCCGACAGACCAAGAGACCCAGTACTTC. The full variable domain, rest sourced from reference TRBV19 and TRBJ2-5, is DGGITQSPKYLFRKEGQNVTLSCEQNLNHDAMYWYRQDPGQGLRLIYYSQIVNDFQKGDIAEGYSVSREKKESFPLTVTSAQKNPTAFYLCASSIAHPTDQETQYFGPGTRLLVL.

This chain joins TRBV3-1 and TRBJ2-7, with 9 nucleotides matching TRBD1. The CDR3 runs to 12 residues. Losses at the gene ends were 5 bases for V and 5 bases for J; bases not matched to a gene: 1. The V gene's germline CDR1 is LGHDT and CDR2 YNNKEL (reference sequence). CDR3 in amino acids: CASSGDRDEQYF. CDR3 DNA: TGTGCCAGCAGCGGGGACAGGGACGAGCAGTACTTC.

V gene TRBV13 combines with J gene TRBJ1-2; a weak D match, TRBD1 (6 bases). The CDR3 covers 14 residues. The germline CDR1 and CDR2 sequences are PRHDT and FYEKMQ (reference sequence). Trimming took 5 bases from V and 5 from J, leaving 15 bases between them. Written as DNA, the CDR3 is TGTGCCAGCAGCCCACAGGGATACGCTTATGGCTACACCTTC. This translates into CASSPQGYAYGYTF.

The chain joins TRBV20-1 to TRBJ1-6, with D maybe TRBD1 (5 bases). This CDR3 is 14 amino acids long. Germline CDR1 reads DFQATT; CDR2 reads SNEGSKA (reference sequence). Trimming took off 4 bases at V and 7 bases at J, with 14 bases between the two ends. CDR3: CSATGPTGNSPLHF. DNA of the CDR3: TGCAGTGCTACGGGACCCACTGGAAATTCACCCCTCCACTTT.

This clonotype was detected once. V gene TRBV3-1 combines with J gene TRBJ1-2, with 9 bases identical to TRBD1. This CDR3 has 16 residues. Germline V gene sequence: CDR1 LGHDT, CDR2 YNNKEL (reference sequence). The J segment lost 8 bases and the V segment lost 4 bases, leaving 14 bases of the junction unmatched. CDR3 bases: TGTGCCAGCAGCCCCCGTCCCGGGACAGGGAACGGCGGCTACACCTTC. Translating gives CASSPRPGTGNGGYTF.